The present entry profiles one TCR beta chain with its context. Its cognate antigen is unknown. These data belong to a study of cytomegalovirus exposure and HLA in healthy donors. Points from the study as a whole: What a later analysis reportedly showed was that an Asian-associated ancestry cluster had fewer N-insertions than the approximately 700-donor mean. Specific recognition of CMV antigens was confirmed in vitro for a few chains (all CMV-associated). The listing of 150 to 200 TCR beta chains classed them as cytomegalovirus-associated. The study carried out a later analysis of TCR beta sequences. It associated 15,000 to 20,000 of them with specific HLA alleles at a false discovery rate of 0.05.

V shed 11 bases and J shed 1 base, with 16 bases lying between them. The CDR3 consists of 14 residues. Germline CDR1 is SNHLY and CDR2 is FYNNEI. The primer mix had 60 Vbeta and 13 Jbeta primers. The method was immunoSEQ multiplex PCR; TCRdb's version includes in-frame clones alone and lacks a portion of them. The sample carries roughly 120,000 clones, 55% to 75% recorded once. The material sequenced was PBMCs. The receptor was isolated from a woman between 35 and 50 years old in good health and CMV-seropositive. V and J are TRBV2 and TRBJ2-3; weak D call: TRBD2 (5 bases). The CDR3 DNA is TGTGCCCGCTCGCGGGCGGAGGGCACAGATACGCAGTATTTT. Translating it yields CARSRAEGTDTQYF. The full variable domain, completed using reference TRBV2 and TRBJ2-3, is EPEVTQTPSHQVTQMGQEVILRCVPISNHLYFYWYRQILGQKVEFLVSFYNNEISEKSEIFDDQFSVERPDGSNFTLKIRSTKLEDSAMYFCARSRAEGTDTQYFGPGTRLTVL.